These 23 T cell receptor beta chains were all obtained from the same sample, sequenced in a study of post-analysis software for immune sequencing data. Findings and limits, study-wide: TRBV5-6, TRBV5-1 and TRBV20-1 belonged to a set of a handful of TRBV segments that were more frequent in patients than controls.

The TCR beta cDNA libraries contained unique molecular identifiers. One entry per CDR3 protein results from TCRdb running MiXCR on the PCR reads. The data show 150,000 to 200,000 distinct CDR3 sequences, 30% seen once. Antigens for these TCRs are unknown. The sequenced sample consisted of blood. The origin of the receptors is a girl aged 5 to 17 with multiple sclerosis.

This sequence joins TRBV4-1 and TRBJ2-2; the D is unclear. The CDR3 length is 14 residues. CDR1 and CDR2 (germline): MGHRA, YSYEKL. The V end lost 4 bases, the J end lost 5 bases, and 11 bases lay between the germline ends. The DNA for the CDR3 is TGCGCCAGCAGCCCCGATGGGGATACCGGGGAGCTGTTTTTT. It codes for CASSPDGDTGELFF.

V is TRBV5-5 and J is TRBJ2-2; unclear D gene. CDR1 and CDR2 from the germline V gene are SGHKS and YYEKEE (reference sequence). The CDR3 runs to 12 residues. V lost 3 bases and J lost 4, with 4 bases in between. This chain's CDR3 is CASSYTTGELFF. In DNA, the CDR3 is TGTGCCAGCAGCTACACCACCGGGGAGCTGTTTTTT.

The chain employs TRBV18 and TRBJ2-5; D is ambiguous. Germline loops: CDR1 KGHSH, CDR2 LQKENI. This CDR3 has 14 amino acids. The V and J ends lost 4 bases and 0 bases respectively, with 9 bases between them. CDR3 bases: TGTGCCAGCTCACTACGTGGAGACCAAGAGACCCAGTACTTC. Residues: CASSLRGDQETQYF.

V gene TRBV30 combines with J gene TRBJ1-1; D perhaps matches TRBD1 (5 bases). Trimming cost V 4 bases and J 1 base, with 10 bases left between them. Germline assignment: CDR1 GTSNPN and CDR2 SVGIG (reference sequence). The CDR3 has 13 amino acids. Here the CDR3 reads CAWMTAQNTEAFF. The CDR3 DNA follows: TGTGCCTGGATGACAGCACAGAACACTGAAGCTTTCTTT.

This chain joins TRBV5-1 and TRBJ2-7, with D perhaps TRBD1 or TRBD2 (5 bases each). CDR3 length: 15 residues. Trimming took off 0 bases at V and 0 bases at J, with 10 bases between the two ends. Looked up from germline, CDR1 is SGHRS and CDR2 is YFSETQ. The CDR3: CASSLDGTVSYEQYF. In nucleotides, the CDR3 is TGCGCCAGCAGCTTGGACGGGACGGTCTCCTACGAGCAGTACTTC.

This clonotype was recorded many times. This chain joins TRBV9 and TRBJ1-1; D remains unclear. This CDR3 contains 14 residues. Trimming took off 0 bases at V and 4 bases at J, with 10 bases between the two ends. CDR1 SGDLS and CDR2 YYNGEE come from the germline V gene. DNA for the CDR3: TGTGCCAGCAGCGTAGTCCCGGAGAGCACTGAAGCTTTCTTT. This codes for CASSVVPESTEAFF.

This chain links TRBV6-5 with TRBJ2-1; maybe TRBD1 (6 bases). The end of the DNA fits TRBJ2-7 better, so the J call may be wrong. Germline V CDR1 and CDR2: MNHEY, SVGAGI. CDR3 length: 14 amino acids. The CDR3 sequence: CASSLQGSYNEQYF. CDR3 DNA sequence: TGTGCCAGCAGCCTACAGGGTTCCTACAATGAGCAGTACTTC.

This clonotype was observed at least ten times. This rearrangement joins TRBV4-1 to TRBJ2-1, with D perhaps TRBD1 or TRBD2 (5 bases each). This CDR3 contains 16 residues. V was trimmed by 1 base and J by 5 bases, leaving 15 bases between them. Germline-derived CDR1 and CDR2 are MGHRA and YSYEKL. The CDR3 sequence is CASSQGNGASNNEQFF. CDR3 coding DNA: TGCGCCAGCAGCCAAGGCAACGGGGCGTCTAACAATGAGCAGTTCTTC.

This clonotype was observed a few times. V and J are TRBV5-1 and TRBJ2-3; tentatively, D is TRBD2 (6 bases). The CDR3 extends over 14 amino acids. Trimming cost V 2 bases and J 3 bases, with 10 bases left between them. From germline, CDR1 is SGHRS and CDR2 YFSETQ. DNA for the CDR3: TGCGCCAGCAGCTTCGGAGGGCCAACAGATACGCAGTATTTT. Translation gives CASSFGGPTDTQYF.

At least ten counts were recorded for this clonotype. This chain uses TRBV5-1 with TRBJ2-5; 8 bases line up with TRBD2. V dropped 0 bases and J dropped 5; count of bases not matched to a gene: 6. CDR1 is SGHRS and CDR2 is YFSETQ in the germline V gene. The CDR3 is 15 residues long. The CDR3 loop is CASSLAGTSRETQYF. In nucleotides, the CDR3 is TGCGCCAGCAGCTTGGCCGGGACTAGTAGGGAGACCCAGTACTTC.

About this clonotype itself: It may be a read error: a sequence one base away is much more abundant. The chain is built from TRBV27 and TRBJ2-5; D not resolved. Trimming cost V 10 bases and J 1 base, with 4 bases left between them. Germline CDR1 is MNHEY and CDR2 is SMNVEV (reference sequence). This CDR3 spans 10 amino acids. CDR3 coding DNA: TGTGCCAACTTCCAAGAGACCCAGTACTTC. Translating it yields CANFQETQYF.

There are many counts of this clonotype. The V gene is TRBV18, the J gene TRBJ2-5, with D tentatively TRBD1 or TRBD2 (5 bases each). V lost 2 bases, J lost 7 bases, and 14 bases lay in between. Germline V gives CDR1 KGHSH, CDR2 LQKENI. The CDR3 runs to 14 residues. CDR3 in amino acids: CASSPSGAGGTQYF. The CDR3 DNA follows: TGTGCCAGCTCACCATCCGGGGCTGGGGGGACCCAGTACTTC.

This chain links TRBV12-3 or TRBV12-4 with TRBJ1-1, with a weak D call TRBD1 (6 bases). The length of the CDR3 is 15 residues. Trimming took off 6 bases at V and 7 bases at J, with 21 bases between the two ends. The CDR3 loop is CASRGSGQTLSEAFF. DNA for the CDR3: TGTGCCAGCAGGGGATCCGGACAGACCTTAAGTGAAGCTTTCTTT.

This clonotype occurred many times. The rearrangement uses TRBV29-1 and TRBJ2-5, with D tentatively TRBD1 (6 bases). Germline CDR1 and CDR2: SQVTM and ANQGSEA. The V gene lost 5 bases and the J gene lost 5 bases, with 18 bases spanning the gap. This CDR3 is 14 amino acids long. This CDR3 is CSVRGGRGVETQYF. In nucleotides, the CDR3 is TGCAGCGTTCGTGGGGGCCGGGGTGTGGAGACCCAGTACTTC.

This clonotype was counted a single time. A much larger clone lies a single base off, so this may be a read error. The chain has TRBV9 and TRBJ2-1; no clear D. The CDR3 consists of 14 residues. From germline, CDR1 is SGDLS and CDR2 YYNGEE. The CDR3 DNA reads TGTGCCAGCAGCGGGAGTGGAGAGTGGGATGAGCAGGTCTTC. Its protein is CASSGSGEWDEQVF.

This clonotype was seen a handful of times. V gene TRBV2 combines with J gene TRBJ2-1, with D perhaps TRBD1 or TRBD2 (5 bases each). Looked up from germline, CDR1 is SNHLY and CDR2 is FYNNEI. The CDR3 runs to 12 residues. V was shortened by 1 base and J by 15 bases, with 13 bases between the two germline ends. The CDR3 region is CASSEEPTGPFF. CDR3 DNA sequence: TGTGCCAGCAGTGAAGAGCCAACGGGACCGTTCTTC.

This clonotype showed up many times. V is TRBV12-3 or TRBV12-4 and J is TRBJ2-6; D gene ambiguous. This CDR3 has 13 residues. The V end lost 8 bases, the J end lost 0 bases, and 5 bases lay between the germline ends. The CDR3 DNA reads TGTGCCAGCTCGCTCTCTGGGGCCAACGTCCTGACTTTC. Protein sequence: CASSLSGANVLTF.

This clonotype was recorded at least ten times. The chain recombines TRBV6-1 with TRBJ2-5, with unresolved D. The V gene's germline CDR1 is MNHNS and CDR2 SASEGT. This CDR3 contains 15 residues. Trimming removed 4 bases from V and 3 bases from J, with 15 bases in between. CDR3 nucleotides: TGTGCCAGCAGTGTGTCGGGTCAATGGGAAGAGACCCAGTACTTC. Protein sequence: CASSVSGQWEETQYF.

This clonotype showed up many times. The rearrangement uses TRBV7-9 and TRBJ1-2, with 10 bases lining up with TRBD1. This CDR3 has 14 residues. From germline, CDR1 is SEHNR and CDR2 FQNEAQ (reference sequence). After removal of 7 bases from V and 8 bases from J, the junction contained 10 bases not matched to a gene. DNA for the CDR3: TGTGCCAGCATCGATTCCGGGACAGGGGACGGCTACACCTTC. This translates into CASIDSGTGDGYTF.

This clonotype was found a few times. This chain connects TRBV3-1 to TRBJ2-5; a possible D gene is TRBD2 (5 bases). Per germline, CDR1 LGHDT and CDR2 YNNKEL (reference sequence). The CDR3 is 14 amino acids. V lost 1 base to trimming and J lost 10 bases, with 16 bases between them. CDR3 protein: CASSQGVGVPDQYF. The DNA for the CDR3 is TGTGCCAGCAGCCAAGGAGTGGGAGTGCCCGACCAGTACTTC.

Concerning this clonotype: A much larger clone differs from this one at a single base, so this may be a read error. The chain employs TRBV10-3 and TRBJ2-3; 9 nucleotides agree with TRBD2. Germline V gene sequence: CDR1 ENHRY, CDR2 SYGVKD. This CDR3 comprises 17 residues. V lost 0 bases, J lost 4 bases, and 8 bases stayed unmatched. The CDR3 region is CAISESRVAGDADTQYF. CDR3 nucleotide sequence: TGTGCCATCAGTGAGTCGAGGGTAGCGGGAGACGCAGATACGCAGTATTTT.

To note about this clonotype: Mismatch with germline at one junction end may stem from a read error. The chain carries TRBV4-2 and TRBJ2-3; D is tentatively TRBD1 or TRBD2 (5 bases each). Looked up from germline, CDR1 is LGHNA and CDR2 is YNFKEQ. There are 14 residues in the CDR3. In DNA, the CDR3 is TGTGCCTGCAGCCCAACCGGGGCCCTCGATACGCAGTATTTT. Protein sequence: CACSPTGALDTQYF.

This clonotype was detected ten times or more. The V and J genes are TRBV4-1 and TRBJ2-1; a weak D match, TRBD2 (5 bases). Trimming pared 1 base from V and 1 base from J, leaving 11 bases between. CDR1 is MGHRA, CDR2 YSYEKL, per germline. This CDR3 has 16 residues. As DNA, the CDR3 is TGCGCCAGCAGCCAAGGACGGGATGGGTCCTACAATGAGCAGTTCTTC. Translated: CASSQGRDGSYNEQFF.